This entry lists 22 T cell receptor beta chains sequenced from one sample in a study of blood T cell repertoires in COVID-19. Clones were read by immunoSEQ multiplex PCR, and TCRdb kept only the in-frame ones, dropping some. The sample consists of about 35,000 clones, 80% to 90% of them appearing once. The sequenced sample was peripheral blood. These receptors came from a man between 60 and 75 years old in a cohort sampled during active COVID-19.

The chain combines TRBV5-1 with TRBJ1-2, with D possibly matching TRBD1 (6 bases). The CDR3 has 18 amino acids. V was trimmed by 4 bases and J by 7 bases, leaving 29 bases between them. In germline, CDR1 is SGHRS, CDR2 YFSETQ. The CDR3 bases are TGCGCCAGCAGCCCCGGCCCCGAAACCGGGACACCTCTTGGTGGCTACACCTTC. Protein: CASSPGPETGTPLGGYTF.

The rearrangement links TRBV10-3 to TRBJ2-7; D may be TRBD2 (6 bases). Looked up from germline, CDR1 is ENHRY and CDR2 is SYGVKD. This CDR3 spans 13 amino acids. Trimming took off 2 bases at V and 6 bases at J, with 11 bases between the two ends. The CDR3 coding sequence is TGTGCCATCAGTGAGCGCAAGGAGGGCGAGCAGTACTTC. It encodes CAISERKEGEQYF.

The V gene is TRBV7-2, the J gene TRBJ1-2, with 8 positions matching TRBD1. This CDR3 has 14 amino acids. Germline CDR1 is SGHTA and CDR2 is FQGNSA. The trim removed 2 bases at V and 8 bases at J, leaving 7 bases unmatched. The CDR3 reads CASSLLGRGRGYTF. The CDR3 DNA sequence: TGTGCCAGCAGCTTATTAGGCAGGGGGCGGGGCTACACCTTC.

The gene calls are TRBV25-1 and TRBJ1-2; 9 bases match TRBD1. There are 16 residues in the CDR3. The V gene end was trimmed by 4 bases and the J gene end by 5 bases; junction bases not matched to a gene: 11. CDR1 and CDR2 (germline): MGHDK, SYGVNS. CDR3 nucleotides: TGTGCCAGCAGTGGACTTACAGGGGGCGCAGGGTATGGCTACACCTTC. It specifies CASSGLTGGAGYGYTF.

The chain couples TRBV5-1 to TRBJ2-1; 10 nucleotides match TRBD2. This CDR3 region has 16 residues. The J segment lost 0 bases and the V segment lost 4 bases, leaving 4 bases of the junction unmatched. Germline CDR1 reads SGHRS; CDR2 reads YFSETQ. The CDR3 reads CASSTRTSGSYNEQFF. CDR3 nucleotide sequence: TGCGCCAGCAGCACTCGGACTAGCGGCTCCTACAATGAGCAGTTCTTC.

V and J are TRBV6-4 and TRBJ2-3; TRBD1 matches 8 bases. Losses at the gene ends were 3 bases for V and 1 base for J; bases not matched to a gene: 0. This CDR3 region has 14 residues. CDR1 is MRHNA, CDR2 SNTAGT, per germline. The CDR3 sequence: CASSEGQGTDTQYF. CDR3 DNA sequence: TGTGCCAGCAGTGAGGGACAGGGCACAGATACGCAGTATTTT.

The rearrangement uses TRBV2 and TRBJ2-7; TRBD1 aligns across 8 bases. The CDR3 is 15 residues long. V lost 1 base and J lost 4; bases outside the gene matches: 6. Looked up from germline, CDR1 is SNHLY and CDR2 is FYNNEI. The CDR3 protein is CASSEGGRGLYEQYF. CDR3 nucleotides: TGTGCCAGCAGTGAAGGGGGCAGGGGGCTATACGAGCAGTACTTC.

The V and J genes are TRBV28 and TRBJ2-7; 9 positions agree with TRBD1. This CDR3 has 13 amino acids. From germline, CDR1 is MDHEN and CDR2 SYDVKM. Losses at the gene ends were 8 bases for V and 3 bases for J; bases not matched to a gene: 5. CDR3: CASGGQGSYEQYF. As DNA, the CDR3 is TGTGCCAGCGGTGGACAGGGGAGCTACGAGCAGTACTTC.

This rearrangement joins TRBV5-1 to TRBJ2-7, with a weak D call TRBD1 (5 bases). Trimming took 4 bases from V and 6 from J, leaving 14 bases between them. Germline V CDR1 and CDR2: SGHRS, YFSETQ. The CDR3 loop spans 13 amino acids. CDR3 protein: CASSEVRGGEQYF. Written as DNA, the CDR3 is TGCGCCAGCAGCGAAGTTAGGGGCGGCGAGCAGTACTTC. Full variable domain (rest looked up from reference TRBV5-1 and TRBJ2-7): KAGVTQTPRYLIKTRGQQVTLSCSPISGHRSVSWYQQTPGQGLQFLFEYFSETQRNKGNFPGRFSGRQFSNSRSEMNVSTLELGDSALYLCASSEVRGGEQYFGPGTRLTVT.

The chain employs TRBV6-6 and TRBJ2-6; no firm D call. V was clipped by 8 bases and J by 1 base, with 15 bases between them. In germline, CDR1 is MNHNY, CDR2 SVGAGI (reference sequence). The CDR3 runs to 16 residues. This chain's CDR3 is CASGRNINSGANVLTF. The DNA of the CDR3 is TGTGCCAGCGGTCGAAATATTAATTCTGGGGCCAACGTCCTGACTTTC.

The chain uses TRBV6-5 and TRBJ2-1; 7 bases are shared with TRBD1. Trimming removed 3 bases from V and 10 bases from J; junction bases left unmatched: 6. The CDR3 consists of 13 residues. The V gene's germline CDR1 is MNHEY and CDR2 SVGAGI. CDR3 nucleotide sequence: TGTGCCAGCAGTTATCCCGGGACAGAAGAGCAGTTCTTC. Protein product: CASSYPGTEEQFF.

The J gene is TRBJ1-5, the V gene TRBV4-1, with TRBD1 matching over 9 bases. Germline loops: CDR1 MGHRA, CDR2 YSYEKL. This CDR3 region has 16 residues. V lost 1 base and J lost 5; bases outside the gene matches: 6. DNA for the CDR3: TGCGCCAGCAGCCAAGCCGGGACAGGGCGTGATCAGCCCCAGCATTTT. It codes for CASSQAGTGRDQPQHF.

CDR3 protein: CASSFKQGQPQHF. Here the CDR3 DNA reads TGTGCCAGCAGCTTCAAACAGGGGCAGCCCCAGCATTTT. The rearrangement links TRBV7-3 to TRBJ1-5, with TRBD1 matching over 7 bases. The CDR3 length is 13 residues. Germline V gives CDR1 SGHTA, CDR2 FQGTGA. The trim removed 3 bases at V and 7 bases at J, leaving 3 bases unmatched. Full variable domain (outside the CDR3, taken from reference TRBV7-3 and TRBJ1-5): GAGVSQTPSNKVTEKGKYVELRCDPISGHTALYWYRQSLGQGPEFLIYFQGTGAADDSGLPNDRFFAVRPEGSVSTLKIQRTERGDSAVYLCASSFKQGQPQHFGDGTRLSIL.

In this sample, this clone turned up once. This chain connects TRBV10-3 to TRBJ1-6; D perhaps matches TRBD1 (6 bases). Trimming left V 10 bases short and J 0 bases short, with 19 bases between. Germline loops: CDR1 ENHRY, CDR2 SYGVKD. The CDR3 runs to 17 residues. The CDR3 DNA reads TGTGCCACCAGGGGTGGGCCCACACGCTCCTATAATTCACCCCTCCACTTT. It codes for CATRGGPTRSYNSPLHF.

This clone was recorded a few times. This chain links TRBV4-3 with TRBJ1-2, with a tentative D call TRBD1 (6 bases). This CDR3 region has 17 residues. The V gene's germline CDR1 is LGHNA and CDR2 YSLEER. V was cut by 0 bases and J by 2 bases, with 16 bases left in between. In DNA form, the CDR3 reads TGCGCCAGCAGCCAAGATTTTGGGATTCAGGGGAACTATGGCTACACCTTC. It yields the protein CASSQDFGIQGNYGYTF.

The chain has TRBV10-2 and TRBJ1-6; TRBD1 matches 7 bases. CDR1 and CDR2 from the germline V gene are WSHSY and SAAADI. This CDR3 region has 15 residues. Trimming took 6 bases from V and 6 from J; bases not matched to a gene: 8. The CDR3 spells CASSPTGQRNSPLHF. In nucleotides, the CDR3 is TGCGCCAGCAGCCCAACGGGACAGCGTAATTCACCCCTCCACTTT.

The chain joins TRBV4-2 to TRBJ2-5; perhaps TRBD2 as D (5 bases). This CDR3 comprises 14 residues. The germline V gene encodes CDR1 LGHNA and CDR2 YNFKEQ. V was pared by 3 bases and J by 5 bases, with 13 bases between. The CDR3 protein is CASSQGSRGETQYF. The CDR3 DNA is TGTGCCAGCAGCCAGGGCTCTCGAGGGGAGACCCAGTACTTC.

CDR3 sequence reads: CASIRETTEAFF. CDR3 coding DNA: TGTGCCAGCATACGGGAGACCACTGAAGCTTTCTTT. The chain links TRBV2 to TRBJ1-1; D remains ambiguous. V shed 7 bases and J shed 4 bases, with 10 bases lying between them. Looked up from germline, CDR1 is SNHLY and CDR2 is FYNNEI. This CDR3 has 12 amino acids. Variable domain in full (rest from reference TRBV2 and TRBJ1-1): EPEVTQTPSHQVTQMGQEVILRCVPISNHLYFYWYRQILGQKVEFLVSFYNNEISEKSEIFDDQFSVERPDGSNFTLKIRSTKLEDSAMYFCASIRETTEAFFGQGTRLTVV.

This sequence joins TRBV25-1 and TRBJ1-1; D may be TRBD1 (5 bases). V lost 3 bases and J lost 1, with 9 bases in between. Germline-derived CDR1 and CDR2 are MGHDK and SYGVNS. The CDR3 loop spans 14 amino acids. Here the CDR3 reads CASSEAGRNTEAFF. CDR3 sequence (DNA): TGTGCCAGCAGTGAGGCAGGGCGGAACACTGAAGCTTTCTTT.

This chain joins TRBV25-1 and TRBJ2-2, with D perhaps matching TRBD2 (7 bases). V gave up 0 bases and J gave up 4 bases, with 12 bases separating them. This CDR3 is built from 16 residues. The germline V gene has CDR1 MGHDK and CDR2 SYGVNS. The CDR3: CASSEYGGRSTGELFF. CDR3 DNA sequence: TGTGCCAGCAGTGAATACGGGGGGCGCAGCACCGGGGAGCTGTTTTTT. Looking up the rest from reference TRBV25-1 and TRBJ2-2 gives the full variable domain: EADIYQTPRYLVIGTGKKITLECSQTMGHDKMYWYQQDPGMELHLIHYSYGVNSTEKGDLSSESTVSRIRTEHFPLTLESARPSHTSQYLCASSEYGGRSTGELFFGEGSRLTVL.

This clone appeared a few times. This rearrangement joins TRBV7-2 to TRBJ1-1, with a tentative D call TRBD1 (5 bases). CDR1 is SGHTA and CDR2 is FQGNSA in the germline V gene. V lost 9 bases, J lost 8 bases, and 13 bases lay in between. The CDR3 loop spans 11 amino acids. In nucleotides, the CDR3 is TGTGCCAGTCATGGGGAGGGGGAAGCTTTCTTT. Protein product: CASHGEGEAFF.

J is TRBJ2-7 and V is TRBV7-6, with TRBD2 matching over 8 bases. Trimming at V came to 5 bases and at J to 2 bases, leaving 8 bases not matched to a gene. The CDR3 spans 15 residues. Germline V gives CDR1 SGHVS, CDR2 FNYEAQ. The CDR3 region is CASSRGLVGTYEQYF. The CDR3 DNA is TGTGCCAGCAGCCGGGGACTAGTCGGCACCTACGAGCAGTACTTC.